The rows below give T cell receptor beta chains drawn from one sample of a study of T cell changes during pregnancy in multiple sclerosis. The data were produced by immunoSEQ multiplex PCR, yet TCRdb's version contains in-frame clones alone and is incomplete. The table lists about 38,000 clones, 80% to 95% of them singletons, with 9% to 14% in the top ten. Here the sequenced sample was CD8+ T cells from peripheral blood mononuclear cells, taken after pregnancy. These receptors were obtained from a female donor with multiple sclerosis, enrolled in a pregnancy study. Each CDR3 is given with its conserved first and last residue. The order of the fields is clone size, J gene, D gene, V gene, CDR3 protein, CDR3 DNA. A D gene is named only where the DNA matches it firmly. Clone size is given for some rows only: seen once, a few or many times, or a class if the clone is expanded.

abundance: few; j_gene: TRBJ1-2; d_gene: TRBD1; v_gene: TRBV7-8; CDR3aa: CASSLRPGQGIYGYTF; CDR3nt: TGTGCCAGCAGCTTGCGGCCGGGACAGGGAATCTATGGCTACACCTTC
abundance: -; j_gene: TRBJ2-3; d_gene: TRBD2; v_gene: TRBV7-3; CDR3aa: CASSRSGSADTQYF; CDR3nt: TGTGCCAGCAGCAGGAGCGGGAGTGCAGATACGCAGTATTTT
abundance: -; j_gene: TRBJ2-1; d_gene: -; v_gene: TRBV7-6; CDR3aa: CASSGARGGQFF; CDR3nt: TGTGCCAGCAGCGGGGCTAGGGGGGGCCAGTTCTTC
abundance: -; j_gene: TRBJ2-7; d_gene: -; v_gene: TRBV28; CDR3aa: CASSPIDRTSEQYF; CDR3nt: TGTGCCAGCAGTCCCATCGACAGGACCTCCGAGCAGTACTTC
abundance: -; j_gene: TRBJ1-2; d_gene: -; v_gene: TRBV14; CDR3aa: CASSQGRAYGYTF; CDR3nt: TGTGCCAGCAGCCAAGGGCGGGCTTATGGCTACACCTTC
abundance: -; j_gene: TRBJ1-2; d_gene: -; v_gene: TRBV7-8; CDR3aa: CASSLGSTGTTNYGYTF; CDR3nt: TGTGCCAGCAGCTTAGGGTCAACGGGAACTACTAACTATGGCTACACCTTC
abundance: -; j_gene: TRBJ1-1; d_gene: -; v_gene: TRBV2; CDR3aa: CASSGGGELTEAFF; CDR3nt: TGTGCCAGCAGTGGGGGCGGTGAACTGACTGAAGCTTTCTTT
abundance: -; j_gene: TRBJ1-2; d_gene: -; v_gene: TRBV7-8; CDR3aa: CASSHGVSGYTF; CDR3nt: TGTGCCAGCAGCCACGGAGTTTCTGGCTACACCTTC
abundance: -; j_gene: TRBJ2-7; d_gene: -; v_gene: TRBV30; CDR3aa: CAWRSAGVSIHEQYF; CDR3nt: TGTGCCTGGAGGTCAGCCGGGGTCTCGATCCACGAGCAGTACTTC
abundance: -; j_gene: TRBJ1-1; d_gene: TRBD1; v_gene: TRBV7-2; CDR3aa: CASSPYQGENTEAFF; CDR3nt: TGTGCCAGCAGCCCTTATCAGGGGGAGAACACTGAAGCTTTCTTT
abundance: -; j_gene: TRBJ2-5; d_gene: -; v_gene: TRBV11-2; CDR3aa: CASSLVGFIEETQYF; CDR3nt: TGTGCCAGCAGCTTAGTCGGGTTCATCGAAGAGACCCAGTACTTC
abundance: -; j_gene: TRBJ2-7; d_gene: -; v_gene: TRBV28; CDR3aa: CASSSLPSVESDEQYF; CDR3nt: TGTGCCAGCAGCTCCCTCCCTTCAGTCGAAAGCGACGAGCAGTACTTC
abundance: -; j_gene: TRBJ2-7; d_gene: -; v_gene: TRBV6-1; CDR3aa: CASGHNYYEQYF; CDR3nt: TGTGCCTCAGGGCACAACTACTACGAGCAGTACTTC
abundance: -; j_gene: TRBJ2-7; d_gene: -; v_gene: TRBV5-6; CDR3aa: CASSLQVSSYEQYF; CDR3nt: TGTGCCAGCAGCTTGCAAGTTAGCTCCTACGAGCAGTACTTC
abundance: -; j_gene: TRBJ2-2; d_gene: TRBD2; v_gene: TRBV10-3; CDR3aa: CATRLAGEAGELFF; CDR3nt: TGTGCCACGAGACTAGCGGGAGAGGCCGGGGAGCTGTTTTTT
abundance: -; j_gene: TRBJ1-5; d_gene: -; v_gene: TRBV27; CDR3aa: CASSSLGNQPQHF; CDR3nt: TGTGCCAGCAGTTCCCTCGGCAATCAGCCCCAGCATTTT
abundance: -; j_gene: TRBJ2-7; d_gene: TRBD1; v_gene: TRBV5-3; CDR3aa: CARSMTDRGRYEQYF; CDR3nt: TGTGCCAGAAGCATGACGGACAGGGGGAGGTACGAGCAGTACTTC
abundance: -; j_gene: TRBJ2-7; d_gene: -; v_gene: TRBV29-1; CDR3aa: CSVLQGTYEQYF; CDR3nt: TGCAGCGTTCTCCAGGGCACCTACGAGCAGTACTTC
abundance: -; j_gene: TRBJ2-3; d_gene: -; v_gene: TRBV15; CDR3aa: CATSGREDTQYF; CDR3nt: TGTGCCACCAGCGGCAGGGAAGATACGCAGTATTTT
abundance: -; j_gene: TRBJ2-7; d_gene: TRBD1; v_gene: TRBV5-4; CDR3aa: CASSPQGINYEQYF; CDR3nt: TGTGCCAGCAGCCCACAGGGGATTAACTACGAGCAGTACTTC
abundance: -; j_gene: TRBJ1-1; d_gene: -; v_gene: TRBV19; CDR3aa: CASSIEGLMNTEAFF; CDR3nt: TGTGCCAGTAGTATTGAGGGATTAATGAACACTGAAGCTTTCTTT
abundance: -; j_gene: TRBJ2-5; d_gene: TRBD1; v_gene: TRBV2; CDR3aa: CASSTDRGLYTHRTQYF; CDR3nt: TGTGCCAGCAGTACGGACAGGGGGCTATATACCCATAGGACCCAGTACTTC
abundance: -; j_gene: TRBJ2-3; d_gene: TRBD2; v_gene: TRBV5-6; CDR3aa: CASSLAGLAGARNTQYF; CDR3nt: TGTGCCAGCAGCTTGGCCGGACTAGCGGGGGCTCGGAATACGCAGTATTTT
abundance: large; j_gene: TRBJ2-7; d_gene: -; v_gene: TRBV5-5; CDR3aa: CASSSGFHPREQYF; CDR3nt: TGTGCCAGCAGCTCCGGGTTCCATCCTCGGGAGCAGTACTTC
abundance: -; j_gene: TRBJ1-1; d_gene: TRBD1; v_gene: TRBV5-8; CDR3aa: CASSPGVDRGGRTEAFF; CDR3nt: TGTGCCAGCAGCCCCGGGGTTGACAGGGGAGGGCGGACTGAAGCTTTCTTT
abundance: -; j_gene: TRBJ1-2; d_gene: -; v_gene: TRBV27; CDR3aa: CASSSDTGDGYTF; CDR3nt: TGTGCCAGCAGTTCCGACACAGGAGATGGCTACACCTTC
abundance: -; j_gene: TRBJ1-6; d_gene: -; v_gene: TRBV27; CDR3aa: CATPREAANSPLHF; CDR3nt: TGTGCCACCCCAAGGGAGGCAGCTAATTCACCCCTCCACTTT
abundance: -; j_gene: TRBJ2-7; d_gene: TRBD2; v_gene: TRBV7-9; CDR3aa: CASSFTAGAPYEQYF; CDR3nt: TGTGCCAGCAGCTTTACAGCGGGGGCACCCTACGAGCAGTACTTC
abundance: -; j_gene: TRBJ1-1; d_gene: -; v_gene: TRBV7-8; CDR3aa: CASRPDTVYMNTEAFF; CDR3nt: TGTGCCAGCAGACCCGACACTGTTTATATGAACACTGAAGCTTTCTTT
abundance: -; j_gene: TRBJ1-6; d_gene: -; v_gene: TRBV6-5; CDR3aa: CASSYGGDSPLHF; CDR3nt: TGTGCCAGCAGTTACGGGGGGGATTCACCCCTCCACTTT
abundance: once; j_gene: TRBJ1-2; d_gene: -; v_gene: TRBV19; CDR3aa: CASSLFGQTYGYTF; CDR3nt: TGTGCCAGTAGTCTTTTTGGACAGACCTATGGCTACACCTTC
abundance: -; j_gene: TRBJ1-5; d_gene: -; v_gene: TRBV18; CDR3aa: CASSPRRQDSNQPQHF; CDR3nt: TGTGCCAGCTCACCACGTCGGCAGGATAGCAATCAGCCCCAGCATTTT
abundance: -; j_gene: TRBJ2-1; d_gene: -; v_gene: TRBV5-1; CDR3aa: CASSLEAYNEQFF; CDR3nt: TGCGCCAGCAGCTTGGAAGCTTACAATGAGCAGTTCTTC
abundance: -; j_gene: TRBJ2-7; d_gene: -; v_gene: TRBV6-6; CDR3aa: CASSTGFSYEQYF; CDR3nt: TGTGCCAGCAGTACAGGATTCTCCTACGAGCAGTACTTC
abundance: -; j_gene: TRBJ2-1; d_gene: -; v_gene: TRBV10-1; CDR3aa: CASSESTYNEQFF; CDR3nt: TGCGCCAGCAGTGAGTCTACCTACAATGAGCAGTTCTTC
abundance: -; j_gene: TRBJ2-1; d_gene: TRBD1; v_gene: TRBV7-8; CDR3aa: CASSPMTGENEQFF; CDR3nt: TGTGCCAGCAGCCCGATGACAGGGGAAAATGAGCAGTTCTTC
abundance: few; j_gene: TRBJ1-1; d_gene: -; v_gene: TRBV2; CDR3aa: CASSGQQVEAFF; CDR3nt: TGTGCCAGCAGCGGACAGCAAGTCGAAGCTTTCTTT